These 7 T cell receptor beta chains came from one sample sequenced in a study of T-cell reconstitution after alpha-beta-depleted transplantation in children. Library preparation (for TCRbeta) was performed with unique molecular identifiers. TCRdb reprocessed the PCR reads with MiXCR, giving one entry per CDR3 protein. Of approximately 520,000 distinct CDR3 sequences in the sample, 11% were seen once. Sample: PBMCs, mostly from graft donor cells, taken 180 days after TCRalphabeta/CD19-depleted stem cell transplant. The source of these receptors is a female patient aged 2 to 10 who had a stem cell transplant for aplastic anemia, so the T cells may come from the graft donor.

A few counts support this clonotype. This rearrangement joins TRBV12-3 or TRBV12-4 to TRBJ1-1; D possibly corresponds to TRBD1 (5 bases). The CDR3 spans 11 residues. Trimming took off 6 bases at V and 7 bases at J, with 9 bases between the two ends. The CDR3 DNA reads as TGTGCCAGCAGACCTACAGGTGAAGCTTTCTTT. It translates to CASRPTGEAFF.

This clonotype was observed a handful of times. The chain is built from TRBV5-4 and TRBJ2-3; 7 bases line up with TRBD2. The V gene's germline CDR1 is SGHNT and CDR2 YYREEE (reference sequence). V was clipped by 6 bases and J by 6 bases; unmatched bases: 13. This CDR3 has 15 residues. In DNA, the CDR3 is TGTGCCAGCAATCCTAGGGCGGGAGATAAGGATACGCAGTATTTT. Amino acids: CASNPRAGDKDTQYF.

This clonotype was seen only a few times. This rearrangement joins TRBV12-3 or TRBV12-4 to TRBJ2-2; no clear D gene. The CDR3 runs to 13 residues. V lost 1 base to trimming and J lost 8 bases, with 8 bases between them. Here the CDR3 reads CASSLDRAGELFF. CDR3 sequence (DNA): TGTGCCAGCAGTTTAGATAGGGCTGGGGAGCTGTTTTTT.

There are a few counts of this clonotype. This chain uses TRBV6-1 with TRBJ1-1; TRBD1 matches at 7 bases. The CDR3 consists of 14 residues. The J segment lost 1 base and the V segment lost 7 bases, leaving 6 bases of the junction unmatched. Germline lookup yields CDR1 MNHNS and CDR2 SASEGT. CDR3 sequence reads: CASKGGGPNTEAFF. CDR3 DNA: TGTGCCAGCAAGGGAGGGGGCCCGAACACTGAAGCTTTCTTT.

This clonotype was counted many times. The CDR3 spells CASSLRAEQFF. CDR3 coding DNA: TGTGCCAGCAGTTTACGTGCAGAGCAGTTCTTC. The chain joins TRBV12-3 or TRBV12-4 to TRBJ2-1; no clear D. V was pared by 2 bases and J by 10 bases, with 6 bases between. The CDR3 runs 11 residues.

This clonotype was counted only a few times. The chain employs TRBV5-1 and TRBJ2-2; D ambiguous. The V gene's germline CDR1 is SGHRS and CDR2 YFSETQ. The CDR3 extends over 15 amino acids. V shed 1 base and J shed 1 base, with 8 bases lying between them. CDR3 region: CASSLYAKNTGELFF. The CDR3 nucleotides are TGCGCCAGCAGCTTGTATGCGAAGAACACCGGGGAGCTGTTTTTT.

This clonotype was found many times. DNA of the CDR3: TGTGCCAGCAGGTGGCTAGCGGGCTCCTACGAGCAGTACTTC. As protein: CASRWLAGSYEQYF. V and J are TRBV12-3 or TRBV12-4 and TRBJ2-7; 8 bases line up with TRBD2. Trimming removed 6 bases from V and 0 bases from J; junction bases left unmatched: 4. The CDR3 totals 14 residues.